One sample yielded the 20 T cell receptor beta chains listed below, sequenced in a study of radiation and T cells in renal cell carcinoma. Time point defined: baseline pretreatment blood. As for treatment: 15 Gy SBRT to primary tumor, nephrectomy 4 weeks later. The protocol was immunoSEQ multiplex PCR, while the TCRdb copy is restricted to in-frame clones and leaves out a portion. The table has some 150,000 clones, approximately 91% seen once; the top ten hold around 12%. The sequencing used blood, collected from a patient whose treatment included radiotherapy and nephrectomy. The source of these receptors is a woman between 50 and 59 years old with renal cell carcinoma.

The V gene is TRBV11-2, the J gene TRBJ1-5, with 7 bases matching TRBD1. CDR1 is SGHAT, CDR2 FQNNGV, per germline. The CDR3 length is 15 residues. The V segment lost 4 bases and the J segment 5 bases; nucleotides outside the gene matches: 8. The CDR3 nucleotides are TGTGCCAGCAGCTCCCAGGGGGGGAAATATCAGCCCCAGCATTTT. As protein: CASSSQGGKYQPQHF. The full variable domain, with the rest looked up from reference TRBV11-2 and TRBJ1-5, is EAGVAQSPRYKIIEKRQSVAFWCNPISGHATLYWYQQILGQGPKLLIQFQNNGVVDDSQLPKDRFSAERLKGVDSTLKIQPAKLEDSAVYLCASSSQGGKYQPQHFGDGTRLSIL.

This chain uses TRBV6-6 with TRBJ1-1; no clear D. The ends were cut back, 6 bases at V and 1 base at J, with 6 bases in the middle. Germline CDR1 is MNHNY and CDR2 is SVGAGI (reference sequence). The CDR3 length is 12 residues. The CDR3 coding sequence is TGTGCCAGCAGCCAACAGAACACTGAAGCTTTCTTT. Translating gives CASSQQNTEAFF.

The genes are TRBV6-5 and TRBJ2-3, with 10 bases matching TRBD2. J gave up 4 bases and V 4 bases, and 2 bases lay outside the gene matches. From germline, CDR1 is MNHEY and CDR2 SVGAGI. The CDR3 totals 14 residues. This CDR3 reads CASSLAGGADTQYF. CDR3 in DNA: TGTGCCAGCAGTTTAGCGGGGGGAGCAGATACGCAGTATTTT.

The gene calls are TRBV7-2 and TRBJ2-2; D is unresolved. Trimming took off 0 bases at V and 4 bases at J, with 0 bases between the two ends. This CDR3 is built from 12 residues. Germline loops: CDR1 SGHTA, CDR2 FQGNSA. The CDR3 DNA reads TGTGCCAGCAGCTTAGCCACCGGGGAGCTGTTTTTT. This encodes CASSLATGELFF.

The rearrangement joins TRBV9 to TRBJ2-4; 10 positions agree with TRBD1. Unmatched junction bases numbered 16, after V lost 4 bases and J lost 3 bases. This CDR3 is built from 19 residues. Germline loops: CDR1 SGDLS, CDR2 YYNGEE. As DNA, the CDR3 is TGTGCCAGCAGCTACCGACTGACCGGGACAGGGGATCGCAAAAACATTCAGTACTTC. The encoded protein is CASSYRLTGTGDRKNIQYF.

This clone was observed a few times. The chain uses TRBV9 and TRBJ1-1, with a possible D match to TRBD1 (5 bases). Trimming shortened V by 7 bases and J by 8 bases, and 21 bases separated the two germline ends. The germline V gene encodes CDR1 SGDLS and CDR2 YYNGEE. CDR3 length: 14 residues. CDR3 bases: TGTGCCAGCGGCTCCGGGACGACGAACCGAGAAGCTTTCTTT. Translation gives CASGSGTTNREAFF. Full variable domain (rest looked up from reference TRBV9 and TRBJ1-1): DSGVTQTPKHLITATGQRVTLRCSPRSGDLSVYWYQQSLDQGLQFLIQYYNGEERAKGNILERFSAQQFPDLHSELNLSSLELGDSALYFCASGSGTTNREAFFGQGTRLTVV.

The V call is TRBV11-2, the J call TRBJ2-2; TRBD1 matches at 8 bases. The germline V gene encodes CDR1 SGHAT and CDR2 FQNNGV. The V segment lost 5 bases and the J segment 0 bases; nucleotides outside the gene matches: 2. CDR3 length: 15 residues. The CDR3, as DNA: TGTGCCAGCAGCACGGACAGGGCGAACACCGGGGAGCTGTTTTTT. As protein: CASSTDRANTGELFF.

V usage is TRBV7-9 and J usage is TRBJ1-1; D is uncertain. Germline V gives CDR1 SEHNR, CDR2 FQNEAQ (reference sequence). The CDR3 loop spans 15 amino acids. The germline V and J ends were trimmed by 0 bases and 2 bases, with 10 bases remaining between them. CDR3 protein: CASSLAVKDNTEAFF. CDR3 DNA sequence: TGTGCCAGCAGCTTAGCGGTGAAGGACAACACTGAAGCTTTCTTT.

The V and J genes are TRBV10-3 and TRBJ2-7; D assignment may be TRBD1 or TRBD2 (5 bases each). There are 16 residues in the CDR3. V was shortened by 3 bases and J by 2 bases, with 17 bases between the two germline ends. Germline lookup yields CDR1 ENHRY and CDR2 SYGVKD. The DNA of the CDR3 is TGTGCCATCAGTGATTCCCGGGACCAGGGAACCTACGAGCAGTACTTC. As protein: CAISDSRDQGTYEQYF.

V and J are TRBV6-5 and TRBJ2-1; 13 bases match TRBD2. CDR3 length: 14 amino acids. Germline V gene sequence: CDR1 MNHEY, CDR2 SVGAGI. The V and J ends lost 6 bases and 9 bases, in that order; junction bases with no gene match: 5. The CDR3 DNA reads TGTGCCAGCAGGCTACTAGCGGGGGGGCCTGAGCAGTTCTTC. Protein: CASRLLAGGPEQFF.

The chain joins TRBV27 to TRBJ2-7, with 14 bases that match TRBD2. Trimming cost V 5 bases and J 7 bases; bases outside gene matches: 4. Germline assignment: CDR1 MNHEY and CDR2 SMNVEV (reference sequence). This CDR3 is built from 14 residues. The DNA for the CDR3 is TGTGCCAGCAGTCCCGGGACTAGCGGGGGAGAGCAGTACTTC. This translates into CASSPGTSGGEQYF.

The rearrangement uses TRBV4-3 and TRBJ1-2, with D maybe TRBD1 (5 bases). CDR3 size: 16 residues. The ends were cut back, 3 bases at V and 10 bases at J, with 24 bases in the middle. Germline CDR1 and CDR2: LGHNA and YSLEER. The CDR3 sequence: CASSQDFPDSVFPYTF. CDR3 DNA sequence: TGCGCCAGCAGCCAGGATTTTCCCGACAGCGTCTTTCCCTACACCTTC.

J is TRBJ1-1 and V is TRBV4-3, with D unclear. The CDR3 extends over 15 amino acids. CDR1 and CDR2 (germline): LGHNA, YSLEER. The ends were cut back, 0 bases at V and 1 base at J, with 9 bases in the middle. CDR3 DNA: TGCGCCAGCAGCCAAGATGAGGCGGGGAACACTGAAGCTTTCTTT. Its protein product is CASSQDEAGNTEAFF.

The chain uses TRBV12-5 and TRBJ2-1, with D possibly being TRBD1 or TRBD2 (5 bases each). The CDR3 is 14 amino acids. From germline, CDR1 is LGHNT and CDR2 FRNRAP. The V end was cut by 7 bases, the J end by 3 bases, with 13 bases between. CDR3 region: CASVEGSIYNEQFF. The CDR3 coding sequence is TGTGCTAGTGTTGAGGGGAGTATCTACAATGAGCAGTTCTTC.

The V gene is TRBV11-2, the J gene TRBJ2-2; D unresolved. The germline gives CDR1 SGHAT, CDR2 FQNNGV. Trimming removed 0 bases at V and 6 bases at J, with 8 bases between. This CDR3 spans 14 amino acids. The CDR3: CASSLERVPGELFF. The CDR3 nucleotides are TGTGCCAGCAGCTTAGAAAGAGTCCCCGGGGAGCTGTTTTTT.

This chain connects TRBV5-1 to TRBJ2-4, with D perhaps being TRBD1 or TRBD2 (5 bases each). Germline values: CDR1 SGHRS, CDR2 YFSETQ. The CDR3 length is 19 residues. Trimming shortened V by 0 bases and J by 1 base, and 20 bases separated the two germline ends. The CDR3 loop is CASSLVYQGEGTAKNIQYF. The CDR3 DNA sequence: TGCGCCAGCAGCTTGGTATACCAGGGTGAGGGGACGGCCAAAAACATTCAGTACTTC.

DNA for the CDR3: TGTGCCAGCAGAGGAAACAATGGCTACACCTTC. This gives the protein CASRGNNGYTF. The rearrangement joins TRBV6-5 to TRBJ1-2; no firm D call. CDR1 is MNHEY and CDR2 is SVGAGI in the germline V gene. This CDR3 contains 11 residues. The V end was cut by 6 bases, the J end by 6 bases, with 8 bases between.

The chain combines TRBV7-2 with TRBJ2-3, with D uncertain. The CDR3 length is 15 residues. V shed 5 bases and J shed 6 bases, with 18 bases lying between them. Per germline, CDR1 SGHTA and CDR2 FQGNSA. The CDR3 reads CASSQTGPSGDTQYF. CDR3 sequence (DNA): TGTGCCAGCAGCCAGACCGGGCCTAGTGGGGATACGCAGTATTTT. The whole variable domain, filled in from reference TRBV7-2 and TRBJ2-3, reads GAGVSQSPSNKVTEKGKDVELRCDPISGHTALYWYRQSLGQGLEFLIYFQGNSAPDKSGLPSDRFSAERTGGSVSTLTIQRTQQEDSAVYLCASSQTGPSGDTQYFGPGTRLTVL.

This rearrangement joins TRBV29-1 to TRBJ2-7; 9 bases align to TRBD1. The CDR3 is made up of 13 amino acids. The ends lost 7 bases at V and 3 bases at J; junction bases unmatched: 7. Germline V gene lookup returns CDR1 SQVTM and CDR2 ANQGSEA. CDR3: CSARTGDFYEQYF. Written as DNA, the CDR3 is TGCAGCGCTAGGACAGGGGATTTCTACGAGCAGTACTTC.

For the CDR3, the DNA is TGTGCCAGTAGCCGACAGGGTACCTTAGAAAAACTGTTTTTT. Protein product: CASSRQGTLEKLFF. This chain joins TRBV19 and TRBJ1-4; 7 positions match TRBD1. V lost 6 bases, J lost 8 bases, and 9 bases stayed unmatched. This CDR3 has 14 amino acids. Germline loops: CDR1 LNHDA, CDR2 SQIVND (reference sequence).